Below, 9 T cell receptor beta chains from the same sample are listed, as sequenced in a study of CD4 T cells in relation to SARS-CoV-2 and coronaviruses. Their antigen targets remain unknown. The table came from immunoSEQ multiplex PCR; TCRdb's copy has only in-frame clones and leaves some out. The data hold 20,000 to 25,000 clones, with around 66% observed a single time. Unexposed donor CD4+ T cells date from about 2011-2018, before the COVID-19 pandemic. The cells were cultured for about ten days before CD4+ T cells were isolated. Material for sequencing was CD4+ T cells from PBMCs, cultured in vitro. The receptor source for this set is a human donor in good health.

This sequence joins TRBV4-3 and TRBJ2-1, with D uncertain. This CDR3 region has 15 residues. V lost 1 base, J lost 0 bases, and 7 bases lay in between. Germline lookup yields CDR1 LGHNA and CDR2 YSLEER. CDR3 amino acids: CASSQGASSYNEQFF. In nucleotides, the CDR3 is TGCGCCAGCAGCCAAGGGGCTAGCTCCTACAATGAGCAGTTCTTC.

This clone was seen a few times. The CDR3 DNA is TGTGCCAGCAGCCAATCCCCAACAACTAATGAAAAACTGTTTTTT. As protein: CASSQSPTTNEKLFF. V is TRBV4-2 and J is TRBJ1-4; no firm D call. Trimming left V 2 bases short and J 0 bases short, with 7 bases between. CDR1 and CDR2 from the germline V gene are LGHNA and YNFKEQ. The CDR3 sequence is 15 residues long.

This sequence joins TRBV10-3 and TRBJ2-7; 7 bases align to TRBD2. CDR3 length: 13 residues. Unmatched junction bases numbered 1, after V lost 4 bases and J lost 1 base. CDR1 and CDR2 from the germline V gene are ENHRY and SYGVKD. The CDR3 protein is CAISGEGSYEQYF. The CDR3 DNA is TGTGCCATCAGTGGGGAGGGATCCTACGAGCAGTACTTC.

The genes are TRBV7-2 and TRBJ1-5; no reliable D call. The CDR3 covers 13 residues. V lost 4 bases, J lost 4 bases, and 8 bases lay in between. CDR1 SGHTA and CDR2 FQGNSA come from the germline V gene. CDR3 sequence reads: CASSSTSNQPQHF. The CDR3 region has the DNA TGTGCCAGCAGCTCGACCTCAAATCAGCCCCAGCATTTT.

The chain couples TRBV19 to TRBJ2-1; 9 bases are shared with TRBD2. J lost 7 bases, V lost 6 bases, and 7 bases had no gene match. CDR3 length: 14 residues. The germline V gene encodes CDR1 LNHDA and CDR2 SQIVND (reference sequence). CDR3 nucleotides: TGTGCCAGTAGCCAGACTAGCGGTTTGAATGAGCAGTTCTTC. Its protein is CASSQTSGLNEQFF.

The chain combines TRBV11-2 with TRBJ1-3; TRBD1 agrees at 7 bases. This CDR3 region has 15 residues. V gave up 6 bases and J gave up 0 bases; unmatched junction bases: 5. The germline V gene has CDR1 SGHAT and CDR2 FQNNGV. DNA for the CDR3: TGTGCCAGCAGTACAGGGGCTACCTCTGGAAACACCATATATTTT. Translating gives CASSTGATSGNTIYF.

J is TRBJ2-2 and V is TRBV11-2; perhaps TRBD1 as D (5 bases). This CDR3 spans 13 amino acids. Germline loops: CDR1 SGHAT, CDR2 FQNNGV. The V gene lost 0 bases and the J gene lost 15 bases, with 14 bases spanning the gap. CDR3 residues: CASSLDAAGWVFF. The CDR3 bases are TGTGCCAGCAGCTTAGATGCGGCAGGGTGGGTGTTTTTT. Combining the CDR3 with reference TRBV11-2 and TRBJ2-2 gives the whole variable domain EAGVAQSPRYKIIEKRQSVAFWCNPISGHATLYWYQQILGQGPKLLIQFQNNGVVDDSQLPKDRFSAERLKGVDSTLKIQPAKLEDSAVYLCASSLDAAGWVFFGEGSRLTVL.

This chain uses TRBV19 with TRBJ1-4; D ambiguous. V gave up 2 bases and J gave up 5 bases, with 9 bases separating them. The CDR3 runs 14 residues. Germline-derived CDR1 and CDR2 are LNHDA and SQIVND (reference sequence). Here the CDR3 reads CASSIRQRNEKLFF. The CDR3, as DNA: TGTGCCAGTAGTATAAGGCAGCGAAATGAAAAACTGTTTTTT.

The rearrangement joins TRBV6-6 to TRBJ2-2; 9 nucleotides agree with TRBD1. The trim removed 7 bases at V and 5 bases at J, leaving 5 bases unmatched. The CDR3 covers 14 residues. Germline CDR1 reads MNHNY; CDR2 reads SVGAGI (reference sequence). This chain's CDR3 is CASTRTGVTGELFF. In DNA form, the CDR3 reads TGTGCCAGCACGAGGACAGGGGTTACCGGGGAGCTGTTTTTT.